This TCR beta chain was obtained from a study of T cell responses to AZD1222 COVID-19 vaccine. Study summary: It was second doses at about 4 or about 12 weeks that were pooled.

The CDR3 is made up of 12 amino acids. Looked up from germline, CDR1 is SGHAT and CDR2 is FQNNGV. The ends were cut back, 3 bases at V and 7 bases at J, with 10 bases in the middle. Study results and caveats: Dominant at 160-218 and 743-854, vaccine-associated CD4 TCRs also spanned spike. Donor demographics were predominantly white British with a female majority; clonal diversity may be underestimated.

Using immunoSEQ multiplex PCR, the repertoire was profiled, and TCRdb retains in-frame clones only, with some absent. Of about 130,000 clones listed, 80% to 90% were seen once; the top ten hold around 8.6%. Points on this clone: Its antigen is as yet unknown.

The genes are TRBV11-2 and TRBJ2-7, with no clear D. The clonotype comes from an adult in good health. This specimen consisted of peripheral blood, obtained on day 0 of AZD1222 vaccination. The CDR3 nucleotides are TGTGCCAGCAGCTTTTTGTCGGAGGAGCAGTACTTC. This encodes CASSFLSEEQYF.